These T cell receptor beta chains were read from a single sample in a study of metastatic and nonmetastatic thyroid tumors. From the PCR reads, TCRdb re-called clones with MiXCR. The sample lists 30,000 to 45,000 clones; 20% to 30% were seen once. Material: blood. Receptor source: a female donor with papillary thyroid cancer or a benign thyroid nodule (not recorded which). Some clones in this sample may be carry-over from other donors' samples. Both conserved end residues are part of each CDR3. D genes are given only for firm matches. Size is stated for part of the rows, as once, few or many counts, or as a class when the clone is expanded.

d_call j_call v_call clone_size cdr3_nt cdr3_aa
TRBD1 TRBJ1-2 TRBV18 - TGTGCCAGCTCACCAGGACAGGGGGCCTATGGCTACACCTTC CASSPGQGAYGYTF
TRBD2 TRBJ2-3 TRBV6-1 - TGTGCCAGCAGTCCGACTAGCGGGGGTGGTACGCAGTATTTT CASSPTSGGGTQYF
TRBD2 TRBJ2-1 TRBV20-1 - TGCAGTGCTGGACTACTAGCGGGGGACGACAATGAGCAGTTCTTC CSAGLLAGDDNEQFF
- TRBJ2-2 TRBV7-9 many TGTGCCAGCAGCTTAGTAGTTGGGACCGGGGAGCTGTTTTTT CASSLVVGTGELFF
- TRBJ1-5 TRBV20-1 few TGCAGTGCTCATCGGGGGGCAATTCAGCCCCAGCATTTT CSAHRGAIQPQHF
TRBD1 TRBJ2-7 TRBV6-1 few TGTGCCAGCACCGGGACAGGGAGTTACGAGCAGTACTTC CASTGTGSYEQYF
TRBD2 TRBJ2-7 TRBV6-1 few TGTGCCAGCAGAGGGACTAGCGGGTCCTACGAGCAGTACTTC CASRGTSGSYEQYF
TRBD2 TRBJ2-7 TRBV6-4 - TGTGCCAGCAGCTTACTAGCGGGTACCCCCTACGAGCAGTACTTC CASSLLAGTPYEQYF
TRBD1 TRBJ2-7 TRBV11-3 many TGTGCCAGCAGCTTAGTAGGCAGGGGGTTACCTTACTACGAGCAGTACTTC CASSLVGRGLPYYEQYF
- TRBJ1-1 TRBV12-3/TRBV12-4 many TGTGCCAGCAGCGGGGGACCTATGAACACTGAAGCTTTCTTT CASSGGPMNTEAFF
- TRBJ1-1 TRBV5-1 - TGCGCCAGCAGCTTGTTGGCCTCTAACACTGAAGCTTTCTTT CASSLLASNTEAFF
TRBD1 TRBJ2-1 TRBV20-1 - TGCAGTGCACCCATCCGGGACAGGGCTTTAGATGAGCAGTTCTTC CSAPIRDRALDEQFF
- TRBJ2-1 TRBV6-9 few TGTGCCAGCAGTTTGTCACCCCGGGGACACCTCAATGAGCAGTTCTTC CASSLSPRGHLNEQFF
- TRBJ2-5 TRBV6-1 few TGTGCCAGCAGTGAGGTGCCAGTCCAAGAGACCCAGTACTTC CASSEVPVQETQYF
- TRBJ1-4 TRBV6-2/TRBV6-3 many TGTGCCAGCCAAAGAGGAGTCCACAGCGGCGAAAAACTGTTTTTT CASQRGVHSGEKLFF
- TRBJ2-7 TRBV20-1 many TGCAGTGCTAGACGCCCCCGAGGGAGAACCTACGAGCAGTACTTC CSARRPRGRTYEQYF
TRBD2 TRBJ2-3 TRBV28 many TGTGCCAGCAGTTTATGGGGGGCTAGCGGGAGGGCCGGCACTAGCACAGATACGCAGTATTTT CASSLWGASGRAGTSTDTQYF
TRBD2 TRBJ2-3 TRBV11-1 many TGTGCCAGCAGCCCGAGACTAGCGGGGGGGCCAGATACGCAGTATTTT CASSPRLAGGPDTQYF
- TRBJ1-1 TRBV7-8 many TGTGCCAGCAGCCAAGAAAGCCTTATGAACACTGAAGCTTTCTTT CASSQESLMNTEAFF
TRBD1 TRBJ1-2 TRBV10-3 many TGTGCCATCACCCCGGGACAGGGGTTTAGCGGCTACACCTTC CAITPGQGFSGYTF
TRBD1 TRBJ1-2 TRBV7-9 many TGTGCCAGCTCAGGGGGGGCCTCAGCTCAGGGTGGCTACACCTTC CASSGGASAQGGYTF
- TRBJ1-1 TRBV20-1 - TGCAGTGCTAGCATGGGGAAAATGAACACTGAAGCTTTCTTT CSASMGKMNTEAFF
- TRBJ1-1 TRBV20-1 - TGCAGCCCCAGGCCAGGGTTGAACACTGAAGCTTTCTTT CSPRPGLNTEAFF
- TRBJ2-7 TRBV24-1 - TGTGCCACCAGTCTAGGGGGGCACGGCGAGCAGTACTTC CATSLGGHGEQYF
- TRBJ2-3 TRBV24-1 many TGTGCCACCAGTGATAGGAGGGCCCGCGGAGATACGCAGTATTTT CATSDRRARGDTQYF
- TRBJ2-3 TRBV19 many TGTGCCAGTAGTCTAGTGGGGGGCACAGATACGCAGTATTTT CASSLVGGTDTQYF
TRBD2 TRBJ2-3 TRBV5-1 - TGCGCCAGCAGCTTGGGGGGACTAGCAAGAGATACGCAGTATTTT CASSLGGLARDTQYF
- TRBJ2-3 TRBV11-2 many TGTGCCAGCAGCTCCCCATGGATCGCAGATACGCAGTATTTT CASSSPWIADTQYF
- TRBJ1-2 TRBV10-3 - TGTGCCATCAGTGAGTCCCAGGGAGCTAACTATGGCTACACCTTC CAISESQGANYGYTF
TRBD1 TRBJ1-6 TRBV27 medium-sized TGTGCCAGCAAGACAGGGGGTTACAATTCACCCCTCCACTTT CASKTGGYNSPLHF
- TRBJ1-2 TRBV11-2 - TGTGCCAGCAGCTTATTAGTGGGGTTGTCGGACTACACCTTC CASSLLVGLSDYTF
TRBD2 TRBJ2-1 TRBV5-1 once TGCGCCAGCAGCCACGGACTAGCGGGAAACTACAATGAGCAGTTCTTC CASSHGLAGNYNEQFF
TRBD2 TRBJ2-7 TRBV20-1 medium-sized TGCAGTGCTAGTGCGGAAGCGGGAGGGGGGGGCTACGAGCAGTACTTC CSASAEAGGGGYEQYF
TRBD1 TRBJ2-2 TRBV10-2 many TGCGCCAGCGGACAGGGTTTCGGGCCCGCAGGGGAGCTGTTTTTT CASGQGFGPAGELFF
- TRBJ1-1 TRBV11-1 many TGTGCCAGCAGCTTAGAAAGGGCCTCCTTAGGCACTGAAGCTTTCTTT CASSLERASLGTEAFF
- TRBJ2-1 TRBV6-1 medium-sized TGTGCCAGCAGTGAAATGGGACACTCCTACAATGAGCAGTTCTTC CASSEMGHSYNEQFF
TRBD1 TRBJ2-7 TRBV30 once TGTGCCTGGAGTGAATGGACAGGGGGGGACGAGCAGTACTTC CAWSEWTGGDEQYF
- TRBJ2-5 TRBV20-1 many TGCAGTGCTAGTAGTCAAAAAATGGGGGAGACCCAGTACTTC CSASSQKMGETQYF
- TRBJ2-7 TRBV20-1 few TGCAGTGCTAGAGATGCTGGGGGAATTAGGCCGTACTTC CSARDAGGIRPYF
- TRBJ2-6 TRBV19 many TGTGCCAGTAGTATAAGGGGGGACACCCCTTCCGGGGCCAACGTCCTGACTTTC CASSIRGDTPSGANVLTF
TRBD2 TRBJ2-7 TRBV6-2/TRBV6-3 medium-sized TGTGCCAGCAGTTATCCAGGTAGCGGGGACCTTTTTTACGAGCAGTACTTC CASSYPGSGDLFYEQYF
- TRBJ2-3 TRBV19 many TGTGCCAGTAGTAGGGTCGGCTCTTACCCCACAGATACGCAGTATTTT CASSRVGSYPTDTQYF
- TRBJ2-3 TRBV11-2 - TGTGCCAGCAGCGAGGACTTGCGGGCCCCCACAGATACGCAGTATTTT CASSEDLRAPTDTQYF
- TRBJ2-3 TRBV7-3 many TGTGCCAGCAGCCCAGGGGAGCGGGGTACGCAGTATTTT CASSPGERGTQYF
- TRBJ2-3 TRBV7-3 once TGTGCCAGCAGCTTAGGCCCGGGGGCGAGCACAGATACGCAGTATTTT CASSLGPGASTDTQYF
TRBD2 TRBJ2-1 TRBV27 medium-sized TGTGCCAGCAGTTTAAGATTTCTAGCGGGGCCAAGGATGTTCTTC CASSLRFLAGPRMFF